Sequencing of this TCR beta chain was carried out in a study of T cells expressing NK-cell markers. Study-wide background: Beta-chain profiling covered CD3+CD56+NKG2C+, CD3+CD56+NKG2C- and CD3+CD56-NKG2C+ sorted subsets. Seven donors tested HCMV-seropositive and one tested seronegative among the eight sequenced.

One entry per CDR3 protein, without DNA, is what TCRdb gives after re-calling the 5' RACE reads. This sample contains about 390,000 distinct CDR3 sequences. Points on this clonotype: Its specificity is not known.

Findings and limits, study-wide: Of CD8+ T cells, about 1.0-8% belonged to dominant NKG2C+ clonotypes in 5 to 7 donors.

The V gene's germline CDR1 is SGHRS and CDR2 YFSETQ. CDR3 size: 14 residues. V usage is TRBV5-1 and J usage is TRBJ2-7; TCRdb names TRBD2, which stays unverified in the absence of DNA. This sequence was found in a woman aged 45 to 65 in good health. The sequencing input was blood T cells: a sorted CD56 or NKG2C T cell subset, CD4+ or CD8+ T cells, or bulk PBMC T cells (not recorded which). This chain's CDR3 is CASSFEGGHPEQYF.